These 27 T cell receptor beta chains were all obtained from the same sample, sequenced in a study of chemoradiotherapy in HPV16-positive cancers. TCRdb's copy holds only in-frame clones and misses some; the assay was immunoSEQ multiplex PCR. The repertoire holds over 30,000 clones, with about four fifths as singletons. This specimen consisted of blood, obtained from a patient who underwent chemoradiotherapy. These receptors were taken from a human donor with HPV-associated anogenital cancer.

This clone occurred once. The rearrangement links TRBV27 to TRBJ1-2; D not resolved. Germline CDR1 and CDR2: MNHEY and SMNVEV (reference sequence). CDR3 length equals 11 residues. Trimming took off 2 bases at V and 5 bases at J, with 3 bases between the two ends. The CDR3 spells CASSLGYGYTF. The CDR3 DNA sequence: TGTGCCAGCAGTTTAGGGTATGGCTACACCTTC.

V and J are TRBV2 and TRBJ2-2; TRBD2 might be the D (5 bases). The CDR3 contains 15 residues. V lost 3 bases and J lost 3, with 11 bases in between. Germline CDR1 and CDR2: SNHLY and FYNNEI. The CDR3 DNA follows: TGTGCCAGCAGTGAGGTCGGGAAATACACCGGGGAGCTGTTTTTT. It encodes CASSEVGKYTGELFF.

The chain couples TRBV18 to TRBJ2-1; D is unresolved. The CDR3 totals 11 residues. Germline loops: CDR1 KGHSH, CDR2 LQKENI. The V gene lost 6 bases and the J gene lost 5 bases, with 5 bases spanning the gap. Here the CDR3 DNA reads TGTGCCAGCTCGAAGGACAATGAGCAGTTCTTC. This codes for CASSKDNEQFF.

The chain's CDR3 is CASALRGLGISATEAFF. The CDR3 DNA follows: TGTGCCAGCGCGCTTAGGGGTCTAGGTATTTCTGCCACTGAAGCTTTCTTT. The V and J genes are TRBV7-2 and TRBJ1-1; D might be TRBD1 (5 bases). The CDR3 consists of 17 residues. Germline values: CDR1 SGHTA, CDR2 FQGNSA. The ends were cut back, 8 bases at V and 4 bases at J, with 26 bases in the middle.

This clone came up a few times. The gene calls are TRBV29-1 and TRBJ1-1; D is unclear. V gave up 3 bases and J gave up 6 bases, with 14 bases separating them. There are 13 residues in the CDR3. In germline, CDR1 is SQVTM, CDR2 ANQGSEA. Written as DNA, the CDR3 is TGCAGCGTTGAGATGACGGGTCAGGCTGAAGCTTTCTTT. Its translation: CSVEMTGQAEAFF.

The chain links TRBV9 to TRBJ2-3; TRBD2 matches at 11 bases. Trimming removed 3 bases from V and 3 bases from J; junction bases left unmatched: 6. Germline-derived CDR1 and CDR2 are SGDLS and YYNGEE. CDR3 size: 16 residues. CDR3 amino acids: CASSGSGGGRTDTQYF. The CDR3 nucleotides are TGTGCCAGCAGCGGTAGCGGGGGGGGGAGGACAGATACGCAGTATTTT.

The chain couples TRBV5-1 to TRBJ1-3; 7 nucleotides match TRBD1. CDR3 length equals 16 residues. J lost 0 bases, V lost 4 bases, and 7 bases had no gene match. Germline assignment: CDR1 SGHRS and CDR2 YFSETQ. The CDR3 sequence: CASSVTGQGSGNTIYF. In nucleotides, the CDR3 is TGCGCCAGCAGCGTGACAGGGCAAGGCTCTGGAAACACCATATATTTT.

The V gene is TRBV2, the J gene TRBJ2-2; D not resolved. The CDR3 totals 14 residues. Germline lookup yields CDR1 SNHLY and CDR2 FYNNEI. V was cut by 4 bases and J by 7 bases, with 13 bases left in between. The CDR3 coding sequence is TGTGCCAGCAGTGGAGTTCAGGTGGGCGGGGAGCTGTTTTTT. It translates to CASSGVQVGGELFF.

This CDR3 is CATRRGQGEPQHF. The DNA for the CDR3 is TGTGCCACCAGACGTGGACAGGGTGAGCCCCAGCATTTT. The V gene is TRBV15, the J gene TRBJ1-5, with TRBD1 matching 8 bases. CDR3 length: 13 residues. CDR1 LNHNV and CDR2 YYDKDF come from the germline V gene (reference sequence). J was trimmed by 8 bases and V by 6 bases; bases with no gene match: 6.

The chain couples TRBV2 to TRBJ2-2, with 8 positions matching TRBD1. The germline CDR1 and CDR2 sequences are SNHLY and FYNNEI. This CDR3 comprises 13 residues. V shed 8 bases, J shed 3 bases, and the junction held 2 bases outside the gene matches. The CDR3 sequence: CASGQGHTGELFF. The CDR3 DNA follows: TGTGCCAGCGGACAGGGTCACACCGGGGAGCTGTTTTTT.

The genes are TRBV7-8 and TRBJ2-7, with a tentative D call TRBD1 (6 bases). CDR3 size: 13 residues. Germline V CDR1 and CDR2: SGHVS, FQNEAQ. The V and J ends lost 4 bases and 3 bases respectively, with 10 bases between them. CDR3 in amino acids: CASSSLDSYEQYF. The CDR3 coding sequence is TGTGCCAGCAGCTCCCTGGACAGCTACGAGCAGTACTTC.

This clone was detected only once. The chain couples TRBV19 to TRBJ1-2, with D possibly being TRBD1 (5 bases). Germline lookup yields CDR1 LNHDA and CDR2 SQIVND (reference sequence). Trimming took 8 bases from V and 4 from J, leaving 17 bases between them. The CDR3 is made up of 14 amino acids. CDR3 nucleotide sequence: TGTGCCAGTGAATACACCGGGACCGTCTATGGCTACACCTTC. Translation: CASEYTGTVYGYTF.

The chain uses TRBV28 and TRBJ1-1; D gene ambiguous. This CDR3 is built from 12 residues. Germline CDR1 and CDR2: MDHEN and SYDVKM. V was cut by 2 bases and J by 5 bases, with 6 bases left in between. CDR3 coding DNA: TGTGCCAGCAGTTTAGATAGGACTGAAGCTTTCTTT. This sequence encodes CASSLDRTEAFF.

The genes are TRBV30 and TRBJ2-4; 7 bases map to TRBD1. The CDR3 runs 11 residues. CDR1 GTSNPN and CDR2 SVGIG come from the germline V gene (reference sequence). The CDR3 loop is CATSRGNIQYF. The CDR3 DNA is TGTGCTACCAGCAGGGGGAACATTCAGTACTTC.

This clone is a singleton in its sample. The chain joins TRBV6-5 to TRBJ2-7, with a tentative D call TRBD1 (6 bases). The CDR3 has 13 residues. Germline assignment: CDR1 MNHEY and CDR2 SVGAGI. V lost 7 bases to trimming and J lost 3 bases, with 13 bases between them. The CDR3 DNA reads TGTGCCAGCACGATCCCAGGGGTCTACGAGCAGTACTTC. Residues: CASTIPGVYEQYF.

The V call is TRBV7-9, the J call TRBJ1-6, with TRBD1 identical over 9 bases. The V gene end was trimmed by 8 bases and the J gene end by 8 bases; junction bases not matched to a gene: 7. Germline V gene lookup returns CDR1 SEHNR and CDR2 FQNEAQ (reference sequence). This CDR3 has 14 residues. CDR3 coding DNA: TGTGCCAGCTTATCGGGACAGGGTGATTCACCCCTCCACTTT. This gives the protein CASLSGQGDSPLHF.

This sequence joins TRBV4-1 and TRBJ2-7; a weak D match, TRBD2 (6 bases). CDR1 and CDR2 (germline): MGHRA, YSYEKL. The CDR3 runs to 15 residues. Trimming took off 4 bases at V and 6 bases at J, with 19 bases between the two ends. CDR3 nucleotides: TGCGCCAGCAGCCCGACGGGGGTGCCTTCTATCGAGCAGTACTTC. Translation: CASSPTGVPSIEQYF.

The gene calls are TRBV5-1 and TRBJ1-3, with 7 bases identical to TRBD1. Germline V gene lookup returns CDR1 SGHRS and CDR2 YFSETQ. J gave up 7 bases and V 4 bases, and 5 bases lay outside the gene matches. The CDR3 loop spans 13 amino acids. The CDR3 loop is CASSLDRSNTIYF. The CDR3 nucleotides read TGCGCCAGCAGCCTGGACAGGAGCAACACCATATATTTT. Supplemented by reference TRBV5-1 and TRBJ1-3, the full variable domain reads KAGVTQTPRYLIKTRGQQVTLSCSPISGHRSVSWYQQTPGQGLQFLFEYFSETQRNKGNFPGRFSGRQFSNSRSEMNVSTLELGDSALYLCASSLDRSNTIYFGEGSWLTVV.

J is TRBJ1-1 and V is TRBV7-9; D not certain. The CDR3 runs 12 residues. The V gene lost 2 bases and the J gene lost 5 bases, with 6 bases spanning the gap. The germline gives CDR1 SEHNR, CDR2 FQNEAQ (reference sequence). This CDR3 reads CASSLTGTEAFF. DNA for the CDR3: TGTGCCAGCAGCTTAACCGGGACTGAAGCTTTCTTT.

The chain employs TRBV5-1 and TRBJ2-7, with 9 bases fitting TRBD1. The germline gives CDR1 SGHRS, CDR2 YFSETQ. Losses at the gene ends were 4 bases for V and 2 bases for J; bases not matched to a gene: 7. The CDR3 runs 15 residues. CDR3 coding DNA: TGCGCCAGCAGCGCCCGGGACAGGGTAGCCTACGAGCAGTACTTC. Protein sequence: CASSARDRVAYEQYF.

This clone was counted a few times. Within the sample, other DNA sequences also encode this same CDR3. The chain uses TRBV20-1 and TRBJ2-7; perhaps TRBD2 as D (5 bases). This CDR3 is 11 amino acids long. Germline V CDR1 and CDR2: DFQATT, SNEGSKA (reference sequence). V lost 3 bases and J 4 bases, leaving 7 bases between the germline ends. DNA of the CDR3: TGCAGTGCTAGGGAGGTTTACGAGCAGTACTTC. Translation gives CSAREVYEQYF.

The V and J genes are TRBV18 and TRBJ1-3; D unclear. V was clipped by 4 bases and J by 0 bases, with 7 bases between them. The length of the CDR3 is 14 residues. Germline V gene lookup returns CDR1 KGHSH and CDR2 LQKENI. CDR3 residues: CASSLVSSGNTIYF. DNA for the CDR3: TGTGCCAGCTCACTGGTTAGCTCTGGAAACACCATATATTTT.

The V and J genes are TRBV6-5 and TRBJ2-2; D unclear. CDR3 size: 13 residues. Per germline, CDR1 MNHEY and CDR2 SVGAGI. Deletions cut 9 bases from V and 3 bases from J, with 11 bases between. The CDR3 coding sequence is TGTGCCAGTCTAGTTCCCTACACCGGGGAGCTGTTTTTT. It translates to CASLVPYTGELFF.

This clone was seen only once. This chain connects TRBV28 to TRBJ1-2; no definite D call. CDR1 and CDR2 from the germline V gene are MDHEN and SYDVKM. The CDR3 covers 14 residues. Trimming pared 4 bases from V and 8 bases from J, leaving 17 bases between. DNA of the CDR3: TGTGCCAGCAGTTCCCCTTCCCGGGATTACGGCTACACCTTC. Translated: CASSSPSRDYGYTF.

The chain links TRBV7-2 to TRBJ1-2, with D possibly TRBD1 on 5 matching bases. V was cut by 3 bases and J by 2 bases, with 7 bases left in between. This CDR3 is 13 amino acids long. Germline loops: CDR1 SGHTA, CDR2 FQGNSA. This chain's CDR3 is CASSFDRNYGYTF. CDR3 sequence (DNA): TGTGCCAGCAGCTTCGACAGAAACTATGGCTACACCTTC.

The V and J genes are TRBV7-2 and TRBJ2-5; D remains unclear. V dropped 1 base and J dropped 2 bases, with 8 bases sitting between them. Per the germline V gene, CDR1 is SGHTA and CDR2 is FQGNSA. The CDR3 is 14 residues long. DNA of the CDR3: TGTGCCAGCAGCTTAGGGACCTTACAAGAGACCCAGTACTTC. It yields the protein CASSLGTLQETQYF.

CDR3 sequence reads: CASSFFLGLGQETQYF. Written as DNA, the CDR3 is TGTGCCAGCAGCTTCTTTTTGGGACTAGGGCAAGAGACCCAGTACTTC. V is TRBV5-5 and J is TRBJ2-5; 8 bases agree with TRBD2. The CDR3 is 16 residues long. The junction had 8 bases not matched to a gene; V was cut back by 2 bases and J by 2 bases. Germline V lookup: CDR1 SGHKS, CDR2 YYEKEE (reference sequence).